This T cell receptor (beta chain) was profiled in a study of T cell changes during pregnancy in multiple sclerosis. The junction had 9 bases not matched to a gene; V was cut back by 6 bases and J by 1 base. Germline V gives CDR1 SGHDT, CDR2 YYEEEE. This CDR3 region has 16 residues. This table comes from immunoSEQ multiplex PCR, and its TCRdb copy is limited to in-frame clones, with some not included. This table has 50,000 to 60,000 clones, over 75% appearing once. The receptor comes from a female donor in good health, enrolled as a control in a pregnancy study. The sample in question was peripheral blood, obtained in the first trimester of pregnancy. The rearrangement joins TRBV5-6 to TRBJ2-1; TRBD2 matches at 8 bases. Here the CDR3 reads CASTTPPGGSYNEQFF. As DNA, the CDR3 is TGTGCCAGCACTACCCCCCCGGGGGGGTCCTACAATGAGCAGTTCTTC.